The clone carrying this TCR beta chain was observed many times. Before thyroid surgery, none of the patients had received any treatment. This sample stems from a study of metastatic and nonmetastatic thyroid tumors. V dropped 2 bases and J dropped 2; count of bases not matched to a gene: 5. The germline CDR1 and CDR2 sequences are SGHNT and YENEEA. The CDR3 spans 16 residues. TCRdb reprocessed the PCR reads using MiXCR. The sample has 43,000 or so clones; 4% are singletons. This receptor was obtained from a female donor with papillary thyroid cancer or a benign thyroid nodule (not recorded which). Some clones in this sample may be carry-over from other donors' samples. The chain uses TRBV11-3 and TRBJ2-5; 10 bases line up with TRBD2. The sequencing sample was made of blood. Here the CDR3 DNA reads TGTGCCAGCAGCTTACGGACTAGCGGAGATCAAGAGACCCAGTACTTC. Translating it yields CASSLRTSGDQETQYF.